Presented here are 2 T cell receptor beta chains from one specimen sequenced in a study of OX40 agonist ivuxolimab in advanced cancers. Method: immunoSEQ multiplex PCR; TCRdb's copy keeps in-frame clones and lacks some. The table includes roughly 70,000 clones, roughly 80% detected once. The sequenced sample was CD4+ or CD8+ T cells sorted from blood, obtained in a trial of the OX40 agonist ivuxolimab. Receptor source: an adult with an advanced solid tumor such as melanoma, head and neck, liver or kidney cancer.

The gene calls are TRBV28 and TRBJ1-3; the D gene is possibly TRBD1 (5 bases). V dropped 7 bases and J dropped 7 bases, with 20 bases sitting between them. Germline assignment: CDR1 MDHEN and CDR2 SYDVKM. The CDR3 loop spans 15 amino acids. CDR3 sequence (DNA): TGTGCCAGCACCCCCGGAGGGCCGCGGGGGAACACCATATATTTT. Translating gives CASTPGGPRGNTIYF.

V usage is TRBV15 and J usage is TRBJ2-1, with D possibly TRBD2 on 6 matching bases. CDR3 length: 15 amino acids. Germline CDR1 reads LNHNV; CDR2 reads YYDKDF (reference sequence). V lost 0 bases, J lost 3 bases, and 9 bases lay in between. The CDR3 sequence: CATSREWGVYNEQFF. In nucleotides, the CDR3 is TGTGCCACCAGCAGAGAGTGGGGGGTCTACAATGAGCAGTTCTTC.